The clone carrying this T cell receptor (beta chain) was counted at least ten times. Its matching antigen is unknown. This sample was included in a study of prognosis after radiotherapy for stage I lung cancer. Overall study context: The patients comprised some 14 men and 5 or 6 women, spanning ages roughly 50 to 90 and having a median of about 74 years. Radiotherapy preceded distant metastases in several patients (median 7 months); more than 12 showed no significant progression.

TCR beta CDR3 was amplified from genomic DNA by two-round multiplex PCR. Used in first-round PCR were primers specific to each TRBV and TRBJ gene. TCRdb redid the calling of the multiplex PCR reads with MiXCR, one entry per CDR3 protein. The sample contains more than 30,000 distinct CDR3 sequences, 25% to 40% of which appear only once. Findings and caveats of the study: Before stereotactic body radiation therapy the median unique TCR clone count was around 9,400, and afterwards it fell to several thousand.

The V gene's germline CDR1 is SEHNR and CDR2 FQNEAQ (reference sequence). CDR3 length: 13 amino acids. The V end was cut by 4 bases, the J end by 1 base, with 8 bases between. Sequencing used PBMCs, obtained before or after stereotactic body radiation therapy (not recorded which). The V call is TRBV7-9, the J call TRBJ2-7; the D gene is possibly TRBD1 (5 bases). This receptor was obtained from a donor at least 50 years old with non-small cell lung cancer. The CDR3 protein is CASSSRQSYEQYF. The CDR3 bases are TGTGCCAGCAGCTCCAGACAGTCCTACGAGCAGTACTTC.